These 11 T cell receptor beta chains came from one sample sequenced in a study of T cell responses to AZD1222 COVID-19 vaccine. Sequencing was performed with immunoSEQ multiplex PCR; in TCRdb, only in-frame clones are kept and a portion is missing. The sample has about 180,000 clones, 90% to 95% seen once; the top ten hold about 1.5%. The sequenced sample was peripheral blood, obtained 28 days after the second AZD1222 dose. The receptors derive from an adult who received the AZD1222 COVID-19 vaccine.

The rearrangement uses TRBV19 and TRBJ1-2, with 9 bases aligning to TRBD1. Germline lookup yields CDR1 LNHDA and CDR2 SQIVND (reference sequence). Trimming at V came to 7 bases and at J to 7 bases, leaving 13 bases not matched to a gene. CDR3 length equals 15 residues. CDR3 amino acids: CASIPQSTGGSGYTF. As DNA, the CDR3 is TGTGCCAGTATCCCCCAGAGTACAGGGGGCTCTGGCTACACCTTC.

The chain employs TRBV5-1 and TRBJ2-7; tentative D call: TRBD1 (6 bases). The CDR3 has 13 residues. The V gene's germline CDR1 is SGHRS and CDR2 YFSETQ. The V gene lost 2 bases and the J gene lost 3 bases, with 9 bases spanning the gap. The CDR3 reads CASSFQGNYEQYF. The CDR3 DNA reads as TGCGCCAGCAGCTTCCAGGGGAACTACGAGCAGTACTTC.

V and J are TRBV19 and TRBJ2-7; 7 bases align to TRBD1. The trim removed 5 bases at V and 1 base at J, leaving 5 bases unmatched. This CDR3 region has 14 residues. CDR1 LNHDA and CDR2 SQIVND come from the germline V gene (reference sequence). Here the CDR3 DNA reads TGTGCCAGTAGTCCAAAGACAGGGTCCTACGAGCAGTACTTC. This encodes CASSPKTGSYEQYF.

The V gene is TRBV7-8, the J gene TRBJ1-1; D remains ambiguous. Trimming stripped 3 bases from V and 4 bases from J, with 12 bases between. The germline V gene encodes CDR1 SGHVS and CDR2 FQNEAQ. The CDR3 runs 14 residues. CDR3: CASSLRRASTEAFF. CDR3 bases: TGTGCCAGCAGCTTGCGTAGGGCTAGCACTGAAGCTTTCTTT.

The chain uses TRBV9 and TRBJ1-4; D might be TRBD1 (5 bases). Looked up from germline, CDR1 is SGDLS and CDR2 is YYNGEE. The CDR3 is made up of 15 amino acids. V dropped 2 bases and J dropped 8 bases, with 16 bases sitting between them. The CDR3 DNA sequence: TGTGCCAGCAGCGTCATGGGGGGTCCTACAGAAAAACTGTTTTTT. As protein: CASSVMGGPTEKLFF.

This clone appeared a single time. The chain combines TRBV6-6 with TRBJ1-5; no definite D call. Trimming shortened V by 7 bases and J by 5 bases, and 9 bases separated the two germline ends. The CDR3 spans 12 residues. Germline CDR1 reads MNHNY; CDR2 reads SVGAGI (reference sequence). CDR3 in DNA: TGTGCCAGCACCTACGGAGATCAGCCCCAGCATTTT. Amino acid sequence: CASTYGDQPQHF.

Here the CDR3 DNA reads TGTGCCAGCAGCTTACTTGCGGGGGTTGGGGTATTTACAGATACGCAGTATTTT. Its protein product is CASSLLAGVGVFTDTQYF. The chain employs TRBV7-2 and TRBJ2-3; 7 bases align to TRBD2. Germline V gene sequence: CDR1 SGHTA, CDR2 FQGNSA. The CDR3 sequence is 18 residues long. After removal of 2 bases from V and 3 bases from J, the junction contained 14 bases not matched to a gene. The full variable domain, with the rest looked up from reference TRBV7-2 and TRBJ2-3, is GAGVSQSPSNKVTEKGKDVELRCDPISGHTALYWYRQSLGQGLEFLIYFQGNSAPDKSGLPSDRFSAERTGGSVSTLTIQRTQQEDSAVYLCASSLLAGVGVFTDTQYFGPGTRLTVL.

The chain employs TRBV7-2 and TRBJ2-3; 8 positions agree with TRBD2. V lost 0 bases and J lost 6; bases outside the gene matches: 14. The CDR3 extends over 18 amino acids. Germline lookup yields CDR1 SGHTA and CDR2 FQGNSA. The CDR3 DNA follows: TGTGCCAGCAGCTTAGCCCTCTATGCGGGGGGACTATCTGATACGCAGTATTTT. Its translation: CASSLALYAGGLSDTQYF.

The CDR3 reads CASSPDLTYGYTF. The CDR3 DNA reads TGTGCCAGCAGCCCGGACCTTACCTATGGCTACACCTTC. The chain has TRBV5-8 and TRBJ1-2; D gene unclear. The V end lost 4 bases, the J end lost 4 bases, and 11 bases lay between the germline ends. The V gene's germline CDR1 is SGHTS and CDR2 YDEGEE. This CDR3 comprises 13 residues.

The V call is TRBV11-3, the J call TRBJ1-4; D may be TRBD1 (6 bases). The germline V gene encodes CDR1 SGHNT and CDR2 YENEEA. The CDR3 has 13 residues. Trimming stripped 5 bases from V and 3 bases from J, with 7 bases between. CDR3 loop: CASSRGANEKLFF. The CDR3 DNA reads as TGTGCCAGCAGCAGGGGGGCTAATGAAAAACTGTTTTTT.

This clone has a single count. The gene calls are TRBV4-2 and TRBJ2-3; no reliable D call. The CDR3 loop spans 12 amino acids. Trimming took 2 bases from V and 4 from J, leaving 4 bases between them. Germline V gene data show CDR1 as LGHNA and CDR2 as YNFKEQ. The CDR3 here is CASSQRADTQYF. Written as DNA, the CDR3 is TGTGCCAGCAGCCAAAGGGCAGATACGCAGTATTTT.